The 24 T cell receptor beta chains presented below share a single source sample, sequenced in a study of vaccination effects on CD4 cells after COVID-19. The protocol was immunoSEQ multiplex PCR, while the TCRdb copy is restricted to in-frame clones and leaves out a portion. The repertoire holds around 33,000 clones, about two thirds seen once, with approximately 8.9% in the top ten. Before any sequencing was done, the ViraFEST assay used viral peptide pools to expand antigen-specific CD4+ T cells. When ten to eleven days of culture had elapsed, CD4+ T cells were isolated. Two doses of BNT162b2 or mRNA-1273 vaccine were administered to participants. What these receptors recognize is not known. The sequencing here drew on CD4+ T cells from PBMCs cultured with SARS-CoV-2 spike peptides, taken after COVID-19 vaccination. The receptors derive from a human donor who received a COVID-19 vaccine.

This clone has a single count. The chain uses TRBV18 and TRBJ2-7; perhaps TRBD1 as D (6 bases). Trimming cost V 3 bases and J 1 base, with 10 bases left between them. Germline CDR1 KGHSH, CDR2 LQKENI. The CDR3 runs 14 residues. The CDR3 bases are TGTGCCAGCTCACCGGGGGCGCGGTCCTACGAGCAGTACTTC. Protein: CASSPGARSYEQYF.

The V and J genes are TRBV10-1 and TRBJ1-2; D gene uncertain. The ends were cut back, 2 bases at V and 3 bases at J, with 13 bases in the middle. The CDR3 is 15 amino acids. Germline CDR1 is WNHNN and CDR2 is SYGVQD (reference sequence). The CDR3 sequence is CASSEESGDYYGYTF. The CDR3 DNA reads TGCGCCAGCAGTGAGGAGTCCGGGGATTACTATGGCTACACCTTC.

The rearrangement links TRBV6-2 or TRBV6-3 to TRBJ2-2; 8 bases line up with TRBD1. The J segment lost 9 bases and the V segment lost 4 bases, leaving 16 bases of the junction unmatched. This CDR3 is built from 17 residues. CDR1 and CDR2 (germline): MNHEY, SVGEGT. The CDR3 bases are TGTGCCAGCAGTTTTTATCCGGGACAGGCGCTCAAACGGGAGCTGTTTTTT. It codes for CASSFYPGQALKRELFF.

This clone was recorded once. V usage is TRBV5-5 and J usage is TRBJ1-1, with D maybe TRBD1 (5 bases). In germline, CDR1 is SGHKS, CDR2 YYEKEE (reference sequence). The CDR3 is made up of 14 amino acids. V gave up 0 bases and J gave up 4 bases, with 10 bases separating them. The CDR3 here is CASSLEWGSTEAFF. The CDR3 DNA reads TGTGCCAGCAGCTTGGAATGGGGGAGCACTGAAGCTTTCTTT.

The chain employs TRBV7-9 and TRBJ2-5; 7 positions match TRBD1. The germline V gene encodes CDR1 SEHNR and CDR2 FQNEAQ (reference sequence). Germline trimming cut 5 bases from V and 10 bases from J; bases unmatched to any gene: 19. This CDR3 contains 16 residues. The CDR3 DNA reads TGTGCCAGCAGCAAAGCCGGGACAGAGAACGTCGTGGGCCAGTACTTC. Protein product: CASSKAGTENVVGQYF.

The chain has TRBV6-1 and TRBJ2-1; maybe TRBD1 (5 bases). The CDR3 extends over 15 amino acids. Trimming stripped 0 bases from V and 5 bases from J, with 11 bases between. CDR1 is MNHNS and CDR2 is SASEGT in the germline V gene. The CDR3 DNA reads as TGTGCCAGCAGTGAAGCAAGGAGCAGGGACAATGAGCAGTTCTTC. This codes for CASSEARSRDNEQFF.

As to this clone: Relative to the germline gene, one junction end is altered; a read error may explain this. The CDR3 DNA follows: TGTGCCAGCAGCCAAGACCGCCCCCATGGAGGTTTGAACTTC. It encodes CASSQDRPHGGLNF. The genes are TRBV4-2 and TRBJ2-4; tentatively, D is TRBD2 (5 bases). This CDR3 region has 14 residues. The germline gives CDR1 LGHNA, CDR2 YNFKEQ.

This CDR3 is CASKAAMNTEAFF. DNA of the CDR3: TGTGCCAGCAAGGCAGCTATGAACACTGAAGCTTTCTTT. V and J are TRBV6-4 and TRBJ1-1, with D unclear. V dropped 7 bases and J dropped 0 bases, with 9 bases sitting between them. Germline CDR1 reads MRHNA; CDR2 reads SNTAGT. This CDR3 has 13 amino acids.

The CDR3: CASSQDTGFGETQYF. CDR3 DNA sequence: TGTGCCAGCAGCCAAGACACGGGTTTTGGGGAGACCCAGTACTTC. This sequence joins TRBV3-1 (or the pseudogene TRBV3-2) and TRBJ2-5; D ambiguous. V was clipped by 0 bases and J by 5 bases, with 13 bases between them. The CDR3 runs to 15 residues. The germline V gene encodes CDR1 LGHDT and CDR2 YNNKEL (reference sequence).

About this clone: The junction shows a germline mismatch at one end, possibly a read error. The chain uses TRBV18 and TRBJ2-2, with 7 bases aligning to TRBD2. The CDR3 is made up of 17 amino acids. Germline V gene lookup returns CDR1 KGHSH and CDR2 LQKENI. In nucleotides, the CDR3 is TGTGCCAGCTCCCCACAAGGCGGGAGAATCGGGACCGGGGAGCTGTTTTTT. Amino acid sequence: CASSPQGGRIGTGELFF.

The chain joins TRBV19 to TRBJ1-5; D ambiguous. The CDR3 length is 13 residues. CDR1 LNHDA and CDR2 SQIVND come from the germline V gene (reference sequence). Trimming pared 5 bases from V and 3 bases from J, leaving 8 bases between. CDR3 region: CASSLRVNQPQHF. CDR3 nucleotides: TGTGCCAGTAGTCTGAGGGTCAATCAGCCCCAGCATTTT. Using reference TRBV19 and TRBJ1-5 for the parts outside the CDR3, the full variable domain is DGGITQSPKYLFRKEGQNVTLSCEQNLNHDAMYWYRQDPGQGLRLIYYSQIVNDFQKGDIAEGYSVSREKKESFPLTVTSAQKNPTAFYLCASSLRVNQPQHFGDGTRLSIL.

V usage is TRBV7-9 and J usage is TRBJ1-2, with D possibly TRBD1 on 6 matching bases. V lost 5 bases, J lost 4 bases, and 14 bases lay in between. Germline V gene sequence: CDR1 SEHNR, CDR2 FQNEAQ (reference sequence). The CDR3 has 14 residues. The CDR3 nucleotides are TGTGCCAGCAGCCATCAGACAGGCCCCTATGGCTACACCTTC. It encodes CASSHQTGPYGYTF.

The CDR3 region is CATGSGGRVDEQFF. For the CDR3, the DNA is TGTGCCACTGGGTCGGGGGGCCGCGTGGATGAGCAGTTCTTC. The chain links TRBV24-1 to TRBJ2-1; TRBD2 is a possible D gene (7 bases). The CDR3 runs to 14 residues. With 10 bases removed from V and 8 bases from J, the gap between germline ends came to 20 bases. Germline V lookup: CDR1 KGHDR, CDR2 SFDVKD.

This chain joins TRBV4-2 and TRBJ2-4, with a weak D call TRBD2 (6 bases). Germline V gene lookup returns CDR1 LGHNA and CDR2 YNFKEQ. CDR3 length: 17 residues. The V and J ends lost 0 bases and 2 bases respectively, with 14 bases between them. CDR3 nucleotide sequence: TGTGCCAGCAGCCAAGACCATGCGGGGTCAACCAAAAACATTCAGTACTTC. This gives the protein CASSQDHAGSTKNIQYF.

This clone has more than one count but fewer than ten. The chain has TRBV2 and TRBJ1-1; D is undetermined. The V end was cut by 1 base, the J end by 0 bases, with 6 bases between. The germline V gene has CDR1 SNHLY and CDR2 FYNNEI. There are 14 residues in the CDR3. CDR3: CASSEGRMNTEAFF. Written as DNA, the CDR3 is TGTGCCAGCAGTGAAGGGAGGATGAACACTGAAGCTTTCTTT.

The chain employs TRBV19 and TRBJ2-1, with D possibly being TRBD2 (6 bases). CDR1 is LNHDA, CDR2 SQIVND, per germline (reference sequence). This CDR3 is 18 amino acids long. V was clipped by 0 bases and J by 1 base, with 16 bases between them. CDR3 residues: CASSIDLRGSGSYNEQFF. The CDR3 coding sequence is TGTGCCAGTAGTATAGATCTCCGCGGTAGCGGATCCTACAATGAGCAGTTCTTC.

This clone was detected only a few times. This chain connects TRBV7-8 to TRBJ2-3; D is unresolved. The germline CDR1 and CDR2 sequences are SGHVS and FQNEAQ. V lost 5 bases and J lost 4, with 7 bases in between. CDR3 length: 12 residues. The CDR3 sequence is CASSGRSDTQYF. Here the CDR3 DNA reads TGTGCCAGCAGCGGGCGGTCAGATACGCAGTATTTT.

The CDR3 DNA reads as TGCGCCAGCAGCTTGAGCCTAGCCCAAACCGGGGAGCTGTTTTTT. This codes for CASSLSLAQTGELFF. The rearrangement links TRBV5-1 to TRBJ2-2; maybe TRBD2 (5 bases). CDR3 size: 15 residues. Germline assignment: CDR1 SGHRS and CDR2 YFSETQ. The V end lost 1 base, the J end lost 5 bases, and 12 bases lay between the germline ends.

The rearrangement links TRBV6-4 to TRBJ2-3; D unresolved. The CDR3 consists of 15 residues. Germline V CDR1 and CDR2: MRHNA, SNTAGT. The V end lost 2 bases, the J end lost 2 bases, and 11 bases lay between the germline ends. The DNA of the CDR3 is TGTGCCAGCAGTGACCTAGGCAGCCCCACAGATACGCAGTATTTT. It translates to CASSDLGSPTDTQYF.

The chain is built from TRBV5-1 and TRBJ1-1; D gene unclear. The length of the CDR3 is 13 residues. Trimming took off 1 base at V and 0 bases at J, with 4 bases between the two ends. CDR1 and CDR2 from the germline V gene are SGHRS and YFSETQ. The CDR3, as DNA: TGCGCCAGCAGCTTGTTGGTGAACACTGAAGCTTTCTTT. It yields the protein CASSLLVNTEAFF.

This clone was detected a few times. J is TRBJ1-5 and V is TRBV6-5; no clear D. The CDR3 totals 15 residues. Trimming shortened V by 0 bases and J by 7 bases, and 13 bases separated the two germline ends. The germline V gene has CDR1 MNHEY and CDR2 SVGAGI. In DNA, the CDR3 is TGTGCCAGCAGTTACTCGATAGGTGGCGGCCAGCCCCAGCATTTT. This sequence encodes CASSYSIGGGQPQHF.

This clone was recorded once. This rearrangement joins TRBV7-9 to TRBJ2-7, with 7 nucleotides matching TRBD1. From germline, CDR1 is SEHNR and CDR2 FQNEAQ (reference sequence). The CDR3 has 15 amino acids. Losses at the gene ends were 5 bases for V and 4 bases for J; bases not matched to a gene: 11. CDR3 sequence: CASSLQPGQKYEQYF. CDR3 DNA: TGTGCCAGCAGCCTTCAACCGGGACAGAAATACGAGCAGTACTTC.

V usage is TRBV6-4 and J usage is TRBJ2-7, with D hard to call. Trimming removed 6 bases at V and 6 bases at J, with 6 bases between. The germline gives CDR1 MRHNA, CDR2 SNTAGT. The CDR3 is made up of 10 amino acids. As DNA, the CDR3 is TGTGCCAGCAGACCTTTCGAGCAGTACTTC. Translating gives CASRPFEQYF.

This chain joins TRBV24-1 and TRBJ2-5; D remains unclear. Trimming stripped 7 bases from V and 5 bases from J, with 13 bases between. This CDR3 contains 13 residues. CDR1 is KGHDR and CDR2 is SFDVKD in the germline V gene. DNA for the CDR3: TGTGCCACCAGCGGTCTAGGTAGTGAGACCCAGTACTTC. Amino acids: CATSGLGSETQYF.